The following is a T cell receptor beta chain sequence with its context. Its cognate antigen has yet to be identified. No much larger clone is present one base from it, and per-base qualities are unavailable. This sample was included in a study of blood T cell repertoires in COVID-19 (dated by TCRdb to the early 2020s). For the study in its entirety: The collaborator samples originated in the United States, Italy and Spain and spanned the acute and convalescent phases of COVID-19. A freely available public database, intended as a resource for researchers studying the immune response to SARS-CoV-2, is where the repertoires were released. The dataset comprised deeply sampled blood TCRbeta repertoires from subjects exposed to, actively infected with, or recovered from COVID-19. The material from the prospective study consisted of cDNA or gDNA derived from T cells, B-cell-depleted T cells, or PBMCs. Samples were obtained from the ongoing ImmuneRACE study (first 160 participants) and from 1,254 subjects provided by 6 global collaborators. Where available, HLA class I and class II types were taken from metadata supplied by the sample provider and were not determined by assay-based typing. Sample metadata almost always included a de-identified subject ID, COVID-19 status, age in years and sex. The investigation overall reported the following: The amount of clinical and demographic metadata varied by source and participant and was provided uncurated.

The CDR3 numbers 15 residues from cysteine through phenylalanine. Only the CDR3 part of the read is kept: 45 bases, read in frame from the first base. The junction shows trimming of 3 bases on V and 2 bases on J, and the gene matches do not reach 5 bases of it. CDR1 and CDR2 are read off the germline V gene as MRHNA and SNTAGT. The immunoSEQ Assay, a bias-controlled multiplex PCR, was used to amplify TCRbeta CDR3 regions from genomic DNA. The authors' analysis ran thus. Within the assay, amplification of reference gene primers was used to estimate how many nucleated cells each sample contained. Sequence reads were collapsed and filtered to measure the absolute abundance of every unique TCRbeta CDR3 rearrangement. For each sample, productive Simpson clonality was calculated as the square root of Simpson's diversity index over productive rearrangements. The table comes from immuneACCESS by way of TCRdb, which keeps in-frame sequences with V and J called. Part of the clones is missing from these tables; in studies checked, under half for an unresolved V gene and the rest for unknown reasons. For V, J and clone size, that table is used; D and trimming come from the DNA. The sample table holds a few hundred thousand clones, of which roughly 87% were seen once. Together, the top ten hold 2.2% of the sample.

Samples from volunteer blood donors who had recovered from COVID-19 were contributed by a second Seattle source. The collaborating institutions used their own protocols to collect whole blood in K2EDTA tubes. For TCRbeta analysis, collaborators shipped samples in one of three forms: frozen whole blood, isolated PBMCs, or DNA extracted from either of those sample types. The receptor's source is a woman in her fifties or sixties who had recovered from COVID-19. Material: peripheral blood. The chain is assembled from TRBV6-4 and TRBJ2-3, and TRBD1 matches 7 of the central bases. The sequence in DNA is TGTGCCAGCAGTGATTCTGGACAGGTCACAGATACGCAGTATTTT. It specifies CASSDSGQVTDTQYF.